Presented here are 25 T cell receptor beta chains from one specimen sequenced in a study of shared clonotypes between healthy human individuals. TCRdb's table, derived via immunoSEQ multiplex PCR, lists solely in-frame clones and lacks some. The data contain roughly 320,000 clones, 80% to 90% of them singletons. Sequencing was performed on memory CD8+ T cells sorted from blood. The subset here: CD45RO+ cells pooled with CCR7-negative TemRA cells. Receptor source: a man aged 18 to 35 in good health.

This chain links TRBV2 with TRBJ2-7; 11 nucleotides agree with TRBD2. Trimming took 0 bases from V and 5 from J; bases not matched to a gene: 3. The CDR3 has 15 amino acids. Looked up from germline, CDR1 is SNHLY and CDR2 is FYNNEI. Here the CDR3 reads CASSEASGGANEQYF. Written as DNA, the CDR3 is TGTGCCAGCAGTGAAGCTAGCGGGGGGGCAAACGAGCAGTACTTC.

The chain recombines TRBV5-4 with TRBJ1-1, with D maybe TRBD1 (5 bases). Germline CDR1 is SGHNT and CDR2 is YYREEE (reference sequence). Trimming pared 4 bases from V and 2 bases from J, leaving 9 bases between. The CDR3 runs 13 residues. CDR3: CASSVGTNTEAFF. As DNA, the CDR3 is TGTGCCAGCAGCGTCGGGACTAACACTGAAGCTTTCTTT.

V usage is TRBV30 and J usage is TRBJ2-1, with 12 bases matching TRBD2. Per germline, CDR1 GTSNPN and CDR2 SVGIG (reference sequence). Losses at the gene ends were 3 bases for V and 6 bases for J; bases not matched to a gene: 9. The CDR3 extends over 16 amino acids. The CDR3 DNA sequence: TGTGCCTGGAGGACTAGCGGGAGCCCCGGGAGCAATGAGCAGTTCTTC. It encodes CAWRTSGSPGSNEQFF.

This chain links TRBV28 with TRBJ2-1; TRBD1 agrees at 7 bases. The CDR3 is 15 residues long. Unmatched junction bases numbered 11, after V lost 8 bases and J lost 4 bases. Germline CDR1 MDHEN, CDR2 SYDVKM. This CDR3 is CASAPMGQIYNEQFF. The CDR3, as DNA: TGTGCCAGCGCGCCTATGGGACAGATTTACAATGAGCAGTTCTTC.

This chain connects TRBV29-1 to TRBJ1-5, with no clear D. V gave up 4 bases and J gave up 0 bases, with 16 bases separating them. The germline CDR1 and CDR2 sequences are SQVTM and ANQGSEA. CDR3 length: 16 amino acids. The CDR3 nucleotides read TGCAGCGTTGGATTACAGCGAGAGAATAGCAATCAGCCCCAGCATTTT. Translation: CSVGLQRENSNQPQHF.

With regard to this clone: An end of the junction differs from the germline gene, which may be a read error. V usage is TRBV28 and J usage is TRBJ1-4; 7 bases are a match to TRBD1. Germline CDR1 MDHEN, CDR2 SYDVKM. The CDR3 contains 11 residues. The CDR3 nucleotides are TGTGCCAGCAGTTTAGGGACAGATTTTATTTTT. As protein: CASSLGTDFIF.

The chain recombines TRBV11-1 with TRBJ1-1, with no clear D. CDR3 length: 15 residues. CDR1 is SGHAT and CDR2 is FQDESV in the germline V gene (reference sequence). V was shortened by 6 bases and J by 3 bases, with 17 bases between the two germline ends. The CDR3 protein is CASRAIIFGDTEAFF. The CDR3 DNA follows: TGTGCCAGCAGGGCTATTATATTTGGGGACACTGAAGCTTTCTTT.

This clone was recorded at least ten times. The chain joins TRBV6-4 to TRBJ2-3; 9 bases match TRBD1. With 4 bases clipped from V and 2 bases from J, the junction kept 1 base outside the gene matches. The CDR3 runs 14 residues. CDR1 and CDR2 from the germline V gene are MRHNA and SNTAGT. This CDR3 is CASSGTGDTDTQYF. CDR3 sequence (DNA): TGTGCCAGCAGTGGGACAGGGGACACAGATACGCAGTATTTT.

The rearrangement links TRBV7-9 to TRBJ1-2; no definite D call. V lost 4 bases, J lost 8 bases, and 8 bases lay in between. Germline-derived CDR1 and CDR2 are SEHNR and FQNEAQ (reference sequence). The CDR3 covers 11 residues. The DNA of the CDR3 is TGTGCCAGCAGCTCCGACACCGGCTACACCTTC. It yields the protein CASSSDTGYTF. The full variable domain, completed using reference TRBV7-9 and TRBJ1-2, is DTGVSQNPRHKITKRGQNVTFRCDPISEHNRLYWYRQTLGQGPEFLTYFQNEAQLEKSRLLSDRFSAERPKGSFSTLEIQRTEQGDSAMYLCASSSDTGYTFGSGTRLTVV.

This chain's CDR3 is CASSLETSTGRGGETQYF. CDR3 sequence (DNA): TGTGCCAGCAGCTTGGAAACCTCGACCGGGAGGGGGGGAGAGACCCAGTACTTC. The chain recombines TRBV11-3 with TRBJ2-5, with TRBD2 matching over 8 bases. The V gene's germline CDR1 is SGHNT and CDR2 YENEEA. This CDR3 is 18 amino acids long. V trimming: 3 bases; J trimming: 4 bases; junction bases outside the gene matches: 16.

This chain uses TRBV11-2 with TRBJ1-1; 7 positions agree with TRBD1. CDR3 length: 17 residues. Germline values: CDR1 SGHAT, CDR2 FQNNGV. J lost 1 base, V lost 1 base, and 9 bases had no gene match. In DNA form, the CDR3 reads TGTGCCAGCAGCTTAGTTACCCAGACAGGGTCGAACACTGAAGCTTTCTTT. Residues: CASSLVTQTGSNTEAFF.

A word on this clone: Other DNA sequences in this sample translate to the same CDR3. This sequence joins TRBV4-1 and TRBJ2-7; D uncertain. The germline V gene has CDR1 MGHRA and CDR2 YSYEKL. This CDR3 spans 12 amino acids. Trimming removed 1 base at V and 4 bases at J, with 5 bases between. The CDR3 DNA reads as TGCGCCAGCAGCCAAGGCGGATACGAGCAGTACTTC. Protein: CASSQGGYEQYF.

The genes are TRBV5-6 and TRBJ1-1; no reliable D call. This CDR3 is 11 amino acids long. Germline V gene data show CDR1 as SGHDT and CDR2 as YYEEEE. Trimming left V 7 bases short and J 5 bases short, with 9 bases between. CDR3 amino acids: CASSRFTEAFF. The CDR3 bases are TGTGCCAGCTCCCGTTTTACTGAAGCTTTCTTT.

The V call is TRBV7-2, the J call TRBJ1-2, with D perhaps TRBD1 (5 bases). From germline, CDR1 is SGHTA and CDR2 FQGNSA. The CDR3 is 14 amino acids. V lost 4 bases, J lost 2 bases, and 11 bases lay in between. The CDR3 DNA reads TGTGCCAGCAGCTCGGGACTTGTAAACTATGGCTACACCTTC. Translation: CASSSGLVNYGYTF.

The J gene is TRBJ2-7, the V gene TRBV27, with a weak D call TRBD2 (6 bases). Trimming took off 6 bases at V and 2 bases at J, with 23 bases between the two ends. Germline V gene sequence: CDR1 MNHEY, CDR2 SMNVEV (reference sequence). The CDR3 totals 17 residues. The CDR3 loop reads CASRGFSEEGSPYEQYF. For the CDR3, the DNA is TGTGCCAGCAGGGGTTTCTCTGAGGAGGGTTCTCCCTACGAGCAGTACTTC.

The chain has TRBV4-3 and TRBJ2-1; the match to TRBD2 covers 9 bases. CDR1 is LGHNA, CDR2 YSLEER, per germline. Trimming took 4 bases from V and 4 from J; bases not matched to a gene: 5. The CDR3 totals 15 residues. The CDR3 nucleotides read TGCGCCAGCAGCCTGACTAGCGGAGCATACAATGAGCAGTTCTTC. Translation: CASSLTSGAYNEQFF.

The chain uses TRBV9 and TRBJ2-5, with 8 bases matching TRBD2. The CDR3 is 17 residues long. Germline V gene sequence: CDR1 SGDLS, CDR2 YYNGEE. V trimming: 0 bases; J trimming: 4 bases; junction bases outside the gene matches: 11. The chain's CDR3 is CASSVGYSLAGPETQYF. For the CDR3, the DNA is TGTGCCAGCAGCGTAGGGTACTCATTAGCGGGGCCAGAGACCCAGTACTTC.

The rearrangement uses TRBV27 and TRBJ2-3; TRBD1 matches 7 bases. CDR1 and CDR2 (germline): MNHEY, SMNVEV (reference sequence). The CDR3 runs to 13 residues. Trimming took 5 bases from V and 6 from J; bases not matched to a gene: 5. DNA of the CDR3: TGTGCCAGCAGTGGAGTGGACAGGGATACGCAGTATTTT. Amino acid sequence: CASSGVDRDTQYF.

The gene calls are TRBV5-1 and TRBJ1-1; D call uncertain. Trimming shortened V by 4 bases and J by 8 bases, and 15 bases separated the two germline ends. Germline values: CDR1 SGHRS, CDR2 YFSETQ. The CDR3 contains 13 residues. The DNA of the CDR3 is TGCGCCAGCAGCCAGGCCGTGGGTGCCGAAGCTTTCTTT. This translates into CASSQAVGAEAFF.

The chain joins TRBV7-9 to TRBJ2-5; no reliable D call. The V end lost 3 bases, the J end lost 4 bases, and 12 bases lay between the germline ends. Germline CDR1 SEHNR, CDR2 FQNEAQ (reference sequence). The CDR3 covers 14 residues. CDR3 protein: CASSLEFRRETQYF. Written as DNA, the CDR3 is TGTGCCAGCAGCTTGGAGTTTAGGAGAGAGACCCAGTACTTC.

The chain joins TRBV9 to TRBJ1-2; D is ambiguous. The V gene lost 4 bases and the J gene lost 8 bases, with 12 bases spanning the gap. The germline gives CDR1 SGDLS, CDR2 YYNGEE. The CDR3 covers 12 residues. The chain's CDR3 is CASSPETQGYTF. The CDR3 DNA sequence: TGTGCCAGCAGCCCCGAGACTCAAGGCTACACCTTC.

The J gene is TRBJ2-3, the V gene TRBV16; D uncertain. V was shortened by 0 bases and J by 2 bases, with 6 bases between the two germline ends. CDR1 is KGHSY, CDR2 FQNENV, per germline. This CDR3 spans 14 amino acids. In DNA form, the CDR3 reads TGTGCCAGCAGCCAATCGAAAGACACAGATACGCAGTATTTT. This translates into CASSQSKDTDTQYF.

This chain connects TRBV7-9 to TRBJ1-1; a possible D gene is TRBD1 (6 bases). Germline CDR1 reads SEHNR; CDR2 reads FQNEAQ (reference sequence). The CDR3 is made up of 16 amino acids. The germline V and J ends were trimmed by 5 bases and 0 bases, with 16 bases remaining between them. The CDR3 region is CASSPGAGALNTEAFF. The DNA of the CDR3 is TGTGCCAGCAGCCCAGGGGCAGGGGCCTTGAACACTGAAGCTTTCTTT. Full variable domain (outside the CDR3, taken from reference TRBV7-9 and TRBJ1-1): DTGVSQNPRHKITKRGQNVTFRCDPISEHNRLYWYRQTLGQGPEFLTYFQNEAQLEKSRLLSDRFSAERPKGSFSTLEIQRTEQGDSAMYLCASSPGAGALNTEAFFGQGTRLTVV.

V usage is TRBV7-2 and J usage is TRBJ1-2, with 7 bases fitting TRBD1. J lost 3 bases, V lost 4 bases, and 11 bases had no gene match. The germline CDR1 and CDR2 sequences are SGHTA and FQGNSA. The CDR3 is 16 residues long. The CDR3 region is CASSYTTDRTDYGYTF. Here the CDR3 DNA reads TGTGCCAGCAGCTATACTACGGACAGGACCGACTATGGCTACACCTTC.

This chain uses TRBV25-1 with TRBJ2-5, with D possibly TRBD1 on 6 matching bases. Germline V lookup: CDR1 MGHDK, CDR2 SYGVNS. Between the trimmed V and J ends, which lost 3 bases and 4 bases, there was a span of 18 bases. This CDR3 contains 16 residues. Written as DNA, the CDR3 is TGTGCCAGCAGTGATGGATATCAGGGGTTAGGAGAGACCCAGTACTTC. As protein: CASSDGYQGLGETQYF. Full variable domain (remainder filled in from reference TRBV25-1 and TRBJ2-5): EADIYQTPRYLVIGTGKKITLECSQTMGHDKMYWYQQDPGMELHLIHYSYGVNSTEKGDLSSESTVSRIRTEHFPLTLESARPSHTSQYLCASSDGYQGLGETQYFGPGTRLLVL.